This T cell receptor beta chain was sequenced in a study of blood T cell repertoires in COVID-19. TCRdb keeps only in-frame clones here, not all; method: immunoSEQ multiplex PCR. Of 160,000 or so clones listed, 80% are singletons. The CDR3 covers 9 residues. Trimming pared 8 bases from V and 11 bases from J, leaving 7 bases between. The germline CDR1 and CDR2 sequences are MDHEN and SYDVKM. The sequencing input was PBMCs or T cells enriched from blood (not recorded which). The chain uses TRBV28 and TRBJ2-1, with D possibly TRBD1 on 5 matching bases. The TCR comes from a woman aged 60-75 years who had recovered from COVID-19. CDR3 DNA sequence: TGTGCCAGCGGGGCGCAGCAGTTCTTC. Translated, it gives CASGAQQFF.